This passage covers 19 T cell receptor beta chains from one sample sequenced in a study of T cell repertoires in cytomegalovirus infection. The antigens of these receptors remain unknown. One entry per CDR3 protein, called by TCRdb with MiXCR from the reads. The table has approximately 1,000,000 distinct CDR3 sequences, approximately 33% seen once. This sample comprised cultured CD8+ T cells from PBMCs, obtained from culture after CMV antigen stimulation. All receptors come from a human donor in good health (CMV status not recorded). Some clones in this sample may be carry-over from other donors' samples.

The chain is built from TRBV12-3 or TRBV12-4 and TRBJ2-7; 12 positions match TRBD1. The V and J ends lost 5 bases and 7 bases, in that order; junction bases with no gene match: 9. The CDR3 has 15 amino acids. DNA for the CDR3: TGTGCCAGCAGTACCGGGACAGGGGGCGTGTGGGAGCAGTACGTC. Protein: CASSTGTGGVWEQYV.

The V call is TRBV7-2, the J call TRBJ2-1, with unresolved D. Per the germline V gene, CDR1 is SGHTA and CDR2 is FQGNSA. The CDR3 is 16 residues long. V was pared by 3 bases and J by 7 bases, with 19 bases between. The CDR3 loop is CASSFSADHYLNEQFF. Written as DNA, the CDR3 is TGTGCCAGCAGCTTTTCGGCAGATCATTATTTGAATGAGCAGTTCTTC.

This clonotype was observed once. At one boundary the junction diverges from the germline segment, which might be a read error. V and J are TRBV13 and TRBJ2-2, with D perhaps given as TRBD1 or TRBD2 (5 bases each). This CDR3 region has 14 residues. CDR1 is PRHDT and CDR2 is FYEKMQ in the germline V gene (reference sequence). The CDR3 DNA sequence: TGCGCCAGCAGCACCGCAACTAGGGGCGGGGAGCTGTTTTTT. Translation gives CASSTATRGGELFF. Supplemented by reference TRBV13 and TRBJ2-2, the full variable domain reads AAGVIQSPRHLIKEKRETATLKCYPIPRHDTVYWYQQGPGQDPQFLISFYEKMQSDKGSIPDRFSAQQFSDYHSELNMSSLELGDSALYFCASSTATRGGELFFGEGSRLTVL.

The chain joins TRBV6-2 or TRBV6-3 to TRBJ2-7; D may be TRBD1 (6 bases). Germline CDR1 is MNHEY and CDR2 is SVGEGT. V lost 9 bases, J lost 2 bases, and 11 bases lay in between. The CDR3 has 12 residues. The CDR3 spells CASEGETYEQYV. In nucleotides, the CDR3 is TGTGCCAGTGAGGGGGAGACCTACGAGCAGTACGTC.

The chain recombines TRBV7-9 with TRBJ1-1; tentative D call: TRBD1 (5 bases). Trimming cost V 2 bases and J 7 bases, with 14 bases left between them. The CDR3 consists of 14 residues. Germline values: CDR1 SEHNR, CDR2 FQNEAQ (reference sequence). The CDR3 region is CASSLSNLRGEAFF. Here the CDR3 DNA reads TGTGCCAGCAGCTTAAGTAACTTGAGGGGTGAAGCTTTCTTT.

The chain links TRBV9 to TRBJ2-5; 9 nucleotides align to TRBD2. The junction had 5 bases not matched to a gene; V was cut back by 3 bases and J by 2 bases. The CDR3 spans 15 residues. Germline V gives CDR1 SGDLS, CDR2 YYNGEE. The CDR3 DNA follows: TGTGCCAGCAGCGCCCGACTAGCGGAGCAAGAGACCCAGTACTTC. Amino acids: CASSARLAEQETQYF.

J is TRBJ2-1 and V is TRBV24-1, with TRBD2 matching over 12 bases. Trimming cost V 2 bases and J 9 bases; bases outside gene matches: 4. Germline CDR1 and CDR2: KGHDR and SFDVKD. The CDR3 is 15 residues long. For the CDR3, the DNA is TGTGCCACCAGTGATTCTAGCGGGGGGGCCCGTGAGCAGTTCTTC. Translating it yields CATSDSSGGAREQFF.

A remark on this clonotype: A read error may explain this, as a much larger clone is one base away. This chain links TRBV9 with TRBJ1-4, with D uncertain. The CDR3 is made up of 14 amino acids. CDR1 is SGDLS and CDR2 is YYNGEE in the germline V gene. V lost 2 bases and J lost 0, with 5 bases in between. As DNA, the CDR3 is TGTGCCAGCAGCGTCGGGGCAACTAATGAAAAACTGTTTTTT. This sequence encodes CASSVGATNEKLFF.

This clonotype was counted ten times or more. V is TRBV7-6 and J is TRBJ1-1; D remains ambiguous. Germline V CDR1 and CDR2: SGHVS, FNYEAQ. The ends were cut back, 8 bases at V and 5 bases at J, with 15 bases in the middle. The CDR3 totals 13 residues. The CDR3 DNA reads TGTGCCAGCGGGTCCGACGTCTGGACTGAAGCTTTCTTT. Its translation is CASGSDVWTEAFF.

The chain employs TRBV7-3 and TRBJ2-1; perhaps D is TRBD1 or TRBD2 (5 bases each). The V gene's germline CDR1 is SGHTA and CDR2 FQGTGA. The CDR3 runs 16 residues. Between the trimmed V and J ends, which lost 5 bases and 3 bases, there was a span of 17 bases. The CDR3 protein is CASSLLMGVNYNEQFF. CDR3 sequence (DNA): TGTGCCAGCAGCCTACTTATGGGGGTGAACTACAATGAGCAGTTCTTC.

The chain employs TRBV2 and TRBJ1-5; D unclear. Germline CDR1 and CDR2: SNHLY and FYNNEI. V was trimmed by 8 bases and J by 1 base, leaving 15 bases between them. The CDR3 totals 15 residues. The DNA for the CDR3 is TGTGCCAGCGGCGTGGAGCCCTCGAGCAATCAGCCCCAGCATTTT. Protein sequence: CASGVEPSSNQPQHF.

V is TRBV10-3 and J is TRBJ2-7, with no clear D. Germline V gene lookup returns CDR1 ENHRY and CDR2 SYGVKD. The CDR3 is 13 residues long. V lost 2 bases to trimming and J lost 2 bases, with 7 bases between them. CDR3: CAISERHPYEQYV. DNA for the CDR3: TGTGCCATCAGTGAGAGACACCCCTACGAGCAGTACGTC.

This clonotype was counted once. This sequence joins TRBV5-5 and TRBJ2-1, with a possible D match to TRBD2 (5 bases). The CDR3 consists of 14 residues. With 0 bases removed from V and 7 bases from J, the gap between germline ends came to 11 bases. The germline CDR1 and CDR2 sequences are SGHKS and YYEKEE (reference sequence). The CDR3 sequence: CASSLERGMNEQFF. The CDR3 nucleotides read TGTGCCAGCAGCTTGGAAAGAGGGATGAATGAGCAGTTCTTC. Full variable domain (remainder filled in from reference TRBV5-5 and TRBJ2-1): DAGVTQSPTHLIKTRGQQVTLRCSPISGHKSVSWYQQVLGQGPQFIFQYYEKEERGRGNFPDRFSARQFPNYSSELNVNALLLGDSALYLCASSLERGMNEQFFGPGTRLTVL.

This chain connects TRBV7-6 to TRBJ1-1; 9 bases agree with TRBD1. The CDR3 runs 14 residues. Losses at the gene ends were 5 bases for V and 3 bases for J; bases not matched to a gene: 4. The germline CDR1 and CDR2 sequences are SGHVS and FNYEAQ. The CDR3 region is CASSEGQGHTEAFF. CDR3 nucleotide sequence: TGTGCCAGCAGCGAGGGACAGGGTCACACTGAAGCTTTCTTT. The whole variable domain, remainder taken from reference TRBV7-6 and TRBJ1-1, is GAGVSQSPRYKVTKRGQDVALRCDPISGHVSLYWYRQALGQGPEFLTYFNYEAQQDKSGLPNDRFSAERPEGSISTLTIQRTEQRDSAMYRCASSEGQGHTEAFFGQGTRLTVV.

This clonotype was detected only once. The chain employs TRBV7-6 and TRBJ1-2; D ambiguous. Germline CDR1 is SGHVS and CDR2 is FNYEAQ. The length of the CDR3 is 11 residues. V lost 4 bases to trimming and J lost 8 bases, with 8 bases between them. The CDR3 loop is CASSSDFGYTF. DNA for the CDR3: TGTGCCAGCAGCTCGGATTTCGGCTACACCTTC.

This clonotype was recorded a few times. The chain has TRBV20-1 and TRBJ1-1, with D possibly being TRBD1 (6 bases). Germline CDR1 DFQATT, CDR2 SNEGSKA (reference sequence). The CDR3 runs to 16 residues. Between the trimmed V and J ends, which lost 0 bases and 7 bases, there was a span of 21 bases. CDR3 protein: CSARDFLSGARGEAFF. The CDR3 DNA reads TGCAGTGCTAGAGATTTCCTGTCCGGGGCCAGGGGTGAAGCTTTCTTT.

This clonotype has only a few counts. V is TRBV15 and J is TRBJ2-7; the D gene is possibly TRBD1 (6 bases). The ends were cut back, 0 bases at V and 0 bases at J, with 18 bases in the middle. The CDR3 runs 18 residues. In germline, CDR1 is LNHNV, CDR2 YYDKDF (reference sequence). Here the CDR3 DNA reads TGTGCCACCAGCAGAGACCGAGGGGGACACTTAAGCTCCTACGAGCAGTACTTC. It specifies CATSRDRGGHLSSYEQYF. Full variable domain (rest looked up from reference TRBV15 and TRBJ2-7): DAMVIQNPRYQVTQFGKPVTLSCSQTLNHNVMYWYQQKSSQAPKLLFHYYDKDFNNEADTPDNFQSRRPNTSFCFLDIRSPGLGDTAMYLCATSRDRGGHLSSYEQYFGPGTRLTVT.

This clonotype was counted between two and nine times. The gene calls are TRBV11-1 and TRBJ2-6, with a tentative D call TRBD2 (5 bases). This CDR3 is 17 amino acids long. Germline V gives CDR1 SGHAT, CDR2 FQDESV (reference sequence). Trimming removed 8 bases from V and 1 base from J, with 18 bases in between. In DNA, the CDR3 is TGTGCCAGCGCAAACCGGGATTTAATATCTGGGGCCAACGTCCTGACTTTC. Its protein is CASANRDLISGANVLTF.

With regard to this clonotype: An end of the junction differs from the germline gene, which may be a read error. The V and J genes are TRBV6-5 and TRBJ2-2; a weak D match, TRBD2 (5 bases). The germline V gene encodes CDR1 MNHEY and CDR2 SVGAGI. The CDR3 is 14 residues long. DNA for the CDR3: TGTACCAGCAGCTCCGGGGAGAACACCGGGGAGCTGTTTTTT. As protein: CTSSSGENTGELFF.